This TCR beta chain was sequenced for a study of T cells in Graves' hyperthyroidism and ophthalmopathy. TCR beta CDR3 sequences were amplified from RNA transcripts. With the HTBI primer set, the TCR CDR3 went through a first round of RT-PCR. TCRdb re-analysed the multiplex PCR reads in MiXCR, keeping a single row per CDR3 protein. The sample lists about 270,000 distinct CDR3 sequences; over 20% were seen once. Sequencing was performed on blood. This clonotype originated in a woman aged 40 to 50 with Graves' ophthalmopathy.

CDR3 nucleotides: TGCAGCGTTGAAGGTACCCGGGAGTCTACCTACGAGCAGTACTTC. Translated, it gives CSVEGTRESTYEQYF. This chain joins TRBV29-1 and TRBJ2-7; D perhaps matches TRBD2 (6 bases). Trimming shortened V by 1 base and J by 2 bases, and 15 bases separated the two germline ends. Germline assignment: CDR1 SQVTM and CDR2 ANQGSEA. The CDR3 is 15 amino acids.